These T cell receptor beta chains were read from a single sample in a study of Ad26.COV2.S vaccination and SARS-CoV-2 variants. The method was immunoSEQ multiplex PCR; TCRdb's version includes in-frame clones alone and lacks a portion of them. The data contain about 480,000 clones, roughly 87% of them seen just once; the ten biggest clones take up 10% to 15%. The sequencing used peripheral blood, collected in a trial of Ad26.COV2.S vaccine versus placebo. These receptors were taken from a person aged 18-65 years who received the Ad26.COV2.S COVID-19 vaccine or a placebo. CDR3s include the opening cysteine and the closing phenylalanine or tryptophan. D genes are given only for firm matches. The size field is filled for only some rows; it gives once, few, many or a size class.

cdr3_length	d_call	v_call	clone_size	j_call	cdr3_nt	cdr3_aa
15	NA	TRBV20-1	few	TRBJ1-5	TGCAGTGCCAGTCGACACGGTTTAGGGGATCAGCCCCAGCATTTT	CSASRHGLGDQPQHF
13	NA	TRBV19	once	TRBJ1-1	TGTGCCAGTAGTACCCTCAGGGGACCTGAAGCTTTCTTT	CASSTLRGPEAFF
16	TRBD2	TRBV19	NA	TRBJ2-1	TGTGCCAGTAGTCGGGTAGCTAGCGGGATAACCAATGAGCAGTTCTTC	CASSRVASGITNEQFF
12	NA	TRBV6-4	NA	TRBJ1-1	TGTGCCAGCAGTGACGGGGGGGCTGAAGCTTTCTTT	CASSDGGAEAFF
11	NA	TRBV29-1	NA	TRBJ1-1	TGCAGCGTAAACGGACGCACTGAAGCTTTCTTT	CSVNGRTEAFF
15	TRBD1	TRBV13	NA	TRBJ1-3	TGTGCCAGCAGCTCAGGACAGGGGAACCGAAACACCATATATTTT	CASSSGQGNRNTIYF
14	NA	TRBV7-3	few	TRBJ1-2	TGTGCCAGCAGCTTAGACGGGGCTTTAAGGGGCTACACCTTC	CASSLDGALRGYTF
16	TRBD2	TRBV9	NA	TRBJ2-3	TGTGCCAGCAGCGTAGAGGGTAGCGGGAACTCAGATACGCAGTATTTT	CASSVEGSGNSDTQYF
15	NA	TRBV6-5	NA	TRBJ2-1	TGTGCCAGCAGCCCGCTTGGCCGCTCCTACAATGAGCAGTTCTTC	CASSPLGRSYNEQFF
14	NA	TRBV5-8	NA	TRBJ2-7	TGTGCCAGCAGCAGCAGCAGGGCTCCCCTCGAGCAGTACTTC	CASSSSRAPLEQYF
13	NA	TRBV28	NA	TRBJ1-2	TGTGCCAGCAGCCCGGACGATATCATTGGCTACACCTTC	CASSPDDIIGYTF
14	TRBD1	TRBV9	few	TRBJ1-2	TGTGCCAGCAGCGTATCAACAGGGGTCTATGGCTACACCTTC	CASSVSTGVYGYTF
15	TRBD2	TRBV15	NA	TRBJ2-1	TGTGCCACCTTCGGGCGCGGGAGCTCCTACAATGAGCAGTTCTTC	CATFGRGSSYNEQFF
13	NA	TRBV29-1	NA	TRBJ2-5	TGCAGCGTTGGAATTCCGGGGAAAGAGACCCAGTACTTC	CSVGIPGKETQYF
12	NA	TRBV2	NA	TRBJ1-2	TGTGCCAGCACCCGAGATGGGGGTGGCTACACCTTC	CASTRDGGGYTF
18	NA	TRBV27	NA	TRBJ2-7	TGTGCCAGCAGCTTGGGCGTCGAGGGGTTCCCGAGACCTTACGAGCAGTACTTC	CASSLGVEGFPRPYEQYF
15	NA	TRBV5-5	NA	TRBJ2-6	TGTGCCAGCAGCTCGGGGGACGCCAGGGCCAACGTCCTGACTTTC	CASSSGDARANVLTF
12	NA	TRBV20-1	NA	TRBJ1-5	TGCAGTGCTAGTGGTAGCAATCAGCCCCAGCATTTT	CSASGSNQPQHF
16	NA	TRBV7-2	NA	TRBJ1-2	TGTGCCAGCAAGGTCCGGGGCCGGGACATCAACTACGGCTACACCTTC	CASKVRGRDINYGYTF
15	NA	TRBV2	NA	TRBJ1-6	TGTGCCAGCAGTGAAGCCCGCTCCTATAATTCACCCCTCCACTTT	CASSEARSYNSPLHF
14	NA	TRBV29-1	once	TRBJ1-6	TGCAGCGTTTCTGACCGCAGGCCTAATTCACCCCTCCACTTT	CSVSDRRPNSPLHF
15	NA	TRBV4-3	NA	TRBJ1-4	TGCGCCAGCAGCCAAGATCAGGCAACGGGGGAAAAACTGTTTTTT	CASSQDQATGEKLFF
17	TRBD2	TRBV7-2	NA	TRBJ2-7	TGTGCCAGCAGCCCCACCCCATCGGCTAGCGGGATAAGGGAGCAGTACTTC	CASSPTPSASGIREQYF
18	TRBD1	TRBV7-2	NA	TRBJ1-1	TGTGCCAGCAGCCCAGCGTCGGGACAGGGAGTCGGAAACACTGAAGCTTTCTTT	CASSPASGQGVGNTEAFF
14	NA	TRBV5-1	NA	TRBJ1-5	TGCGCCAGCAGCTTGGGACCGGGGAGCCAGCCCCAGCATTTT	CASSLGPGSQPQHF
15	TRBD2	TRBV30	NA	TRBJ2-7	TGTGCCTGGATAGCCTCCGGGACTACCACCTACGAGCAGTACTTC	CAWIASGTTTYEQYF
12	NA	TRBV27	NA	TRBJ1-1	TGTGCCAGCAGTTGGGGGGGTGGTGAAGCTTTCTTT	CASSWGGGEAFF
16	NA	TRBV28	once	TRBJ2-1	TGTGCCAGCAGTTTATGGGTGGTAGCGGAAGGCGATGAGCAGTTCTTC	CASSLWVVAEGDEQFF
13	NA	TRBV25-1	NA	TRBJ2-6	TGTGCCAGCACTGGGAGGGGGGCCAACGTCCTGACTTTC	CASTGRGANVLTF
13	NA	TRBV2	NA	TRBJ1-1	TGTGCTGGGACGACAGATAGGAACACTGAAGCTTTCTTT	CAGTTDRNTEAFF
15	NA	TRBV7-8	NA	TRBJ2-1	TGTGCCAGCAGCTTAGCCGTCAGGGGAGACAATGAGCAGTTCTTC	CASSLAVRGDNEQFF
11	NA	TRBV30	NA	TRBJ2-5	TGTGCCTGGGAGCTTGGGGAGACCCAGTACTTC	CAWELGETQYF
16	NA	TRBV6-6	NA	TRBJ1-5	TGTGCCAGCAGTCCGCCGGCGGGGGGCACCCCTCAGCCCCAGCATTTT	CASSPPAGGTPQPQHF
16	TRBD2	TRBV9	once	TRBJ2-1	TGTGCCAGCAGCGTCCAAGCGGGAGGCCACTACAATGAGCAGTTCTTC	CASSVQAGGHYNEQFF
14	TRBD1	TRBV6-5	NA	TRBJ1-3	TGTGCCAGTGAATTACAGGGGTCTGGAAACACCATATATTTT	CASELQGSGNTIYF
14	TRBD1	TRBV13	NA	TRBJ1-3	TGTGCCAGCAGCTTGACAGGGACTGGAAACACCATATATTTT	CASSLTGTGNTIYF
14	NA	TRBV28	NA	TRBJ2-5	TGTGCCAGCAGTTTACAAGGGGGTCTCGAGACCCAGTACTTC	CASSLQGGLETQYF
15	NA	TRBV7-2	NA	TRBJ1-5	TGTGCCAGCAGCTTAGATGGTGGGTCCACGCAGCCCCAGCATTTT	CASSLDGGSTQPQHF
15	NA	TRBV6-5	few	TRBJ2-2	TGTGCCAGCAGGACCATACGTAGATTGACCGGGGAGCTGTTTTTT	CASRTIRRLTGELFF
14	NA	TRBV30	NA	TRBJ2-2	TGTGCCTGGGGCCCCTACCTCAACACCGGGGAGCTGTTTTTT	CAWGPYLNTGELFF
23	NA	TRBV21-1	NA	TRBJ2-4	TGTGCCAGCAGCGGTGGAAGGTTGAGGTCGGGCCTCTATAGGGGGGCCGGATTAAACATTCAGTACTTC	CASSGGRLRSGLYRGAGLNIQYF
15	NA	TRBV5-5	NA	TRBJ2-1	TGTGCCAGCAGCTTGCGGGACTGGATCCCCAATGAGCAGTTCTTC	CASSLRDWIPNEQFF
15	TRBD2	TRBV5-4	NA	TRBJ2-7	TGTGCCAGCAACCCCGTCGGGGGAGGGCCTGGAGAGCAGTACTTC	CASNPVGGGPGEQYF
14	NA	TRBV6-5	NA	TRBJ2-1	TGTGCCAGCAGGGAGTACGAGTCCTACAATGAGCAGTTCTTC	CASREYESYNEQFF
15	NA	TRBV18	NA	TRBJ2-3	TGTGCCAGCTCACCAATGAGGGGGAGCACAGATACGCAGTATTTT	CASSPMRGSTDTQYF
13	NA	TRBV6-5	NA	TRBJ2-3	TGTGCCAGCGACATCGCAGGGTCAGATACGCAGTATTTT	CASDIAGSDTQYF
13	TRBD2	TRBV28	NA	TRBJ2-7	TGTGCCAGCGGAGGACTAGCCTCCTACGAGCAGTACTTC	CASGGLASYEQYF
14	TRBD1	TRBV7-9	NA	TRBJ1-6	TGTGCCAGCAGCCCGCCGGGACAGAATTCACCCCTCCACTTT	CASSPPGQNSPLHF
14	NA	TRBV5-1	once	TRBJ1-4	TGCGCCAGCAGCTTGGGGGGATTGCGAGAAAAACTGTTTTTT	CASSLGGLREKLFF
13	NA	TRBV5-6	NA	TRBJ1-1	TGTGCCAGCAGCCCTGACCGGGAGACTGAAGCTTTCTTT	CASSPDRETEAFF
16	NA	TRBV5-1	NA	TRBJ1-1	TGCGCCAGCAGCTTGGTTTTGCAGGGTTCGGGTACTGAAGCTTTCTTT	CASSLVLQGSGTEAFF
15	NA	TRBV6-5	NA	TRBJ1-5	TGTGCCAGCCTCGAGATCAGTTATAGCAATCAGCCCCAGCATTTT	CASLEISYSNQPQHF
14	NA	TRBV5-6	NA	TRBJ1-2	TGTGCCAGCAGTTTTGGACGGAGATTATATGGCTACACCTTC	CASSFGRRLYGYTF
13	NA	TRBV9	NA	TRBJ2-5	TGTGCCAGCAGCACTGCTGTAGGAGAGACCCAGTACTTC	CASSTAVGETQYF
12	NA	TRBV6-2/TRBV6-3	NA	TRBJ2-1	TGTGCCAGCAGTTACGTTCGGGGTGAGCAGTTCTTC	CASSYVRGEQFF
13	TRBD2	TRBV6-4	NA	TRBJ2-5	TGTGCCAGCAGCGCCGGGAGGGGAGAGACCCAGTACTTC	CASSAGRGETQYF